These T cell receptor beta chains were read from a single sample in a study of vaccination effects on CD4 cells after COVID-19. These receptors are not linked to any known antigen. This table comes from immunoSEQ multiplex PCR, and its TCRdb copy is limited to in-frame clones, with some not included. The repertoire holds about 72,000 clones, with approximately 82% as singletons. Source: CD4+ T cells from PBMCs cultured with HCoV-229E spike peptides, taken after COVID-19 vaccination. These receptors all stem from a human donor who received a COVID-19 vaccine. The CDR3 runs from the conserved cysteine through the conserved F or W. Fields, in order: CDR3 protein, CDR3 DNA, V gene, D gene, J gene, clone size. The D gene is left open where the match is weak. Not all rows give a size; the values are once, few, many and, for expanded clones, a class.

CDR3: CASSDGTVNTIYF
DNA: TGTGCCAGCAGTGACGGGACAGTCAACACCATATATTTT
V: TRBV2
D: TRBD1
J: TRBJ1-3
size: NA

CDR3: CASSLVRASDTGELFF
DNA: TGTGCCAGCAGCTTGGTGAGGGCGTCTGACACCGGGGAGCTGTTTTTT
V: TRBV7-3
D: NA
J: TRBJ2-2
size: NA

CDR3: CATSSPSGRGYTF
DNA: TGTGCCACCTCCTCTCCCTCCGGAAGGGGCTACACCTTC
V: TRBV15
D: NA
J: TRBJ1-2
size: NA

CDR3: CASRTGGDQPQHF
DNA: TGTGCCAGTAGGACAGGGGGTGATCAGCCCCAGCATTTT
V: TRBV19
D: TRBD1
J: TRBJ1-5
size: NA

CDR3: CAISGTSLNSPLHF
DNA: TGTGCCATCAGTGGGACAAGTTTAAATTCACCCCTCCACTTT
V: TRBV10-3
D: NA
J: TRBJ1-6
size: NA

CDR3: CASSQVVGSSNEKLFF
DNA: TGCGCCAGCAGCCAAGTCGTAGGGTCATCTAATGAAAAACTGTTTTTT
V: TRBV4-3
D: NA
J: TRBJ1-4
size: once

CDR3: CASSPGQNNQPQHF
DNA: TGTGCCAGCAGTCCGGGACAGAACAATCAGCCCCAGCATTTT
V: TRBV6-2/TRBV6-3
D: TRBD1
J: TRBJ1-5
size: NA

CDR3: CASSYRWGPTIQPQHF
DNA: TGTGCCAGCAGTTATAGGTGGGGCCCGACTATTCAGCCCCAGCATTTT
V: TRBV6-2/TRBV6-3
D: NA
J: TRBJ1-5
size: NA

CDR3: CASRSGRGTDTQYF
DNA: TGTGCCAGTCGGTCGGGGCGGGGCACAGATACGCAGTATTTT
V: TRBV19
D: NA
J: TRBJ2-3
size: NA

CDR3: CASSQYPGSNTGELFF
DNA: TGTGCCAGCAGCCAATACCCAGGATCGAACACCGGGGAGCTGTTTTTT
V: TRBV3-1/TRBV3-2
D: NA
J: TRBJ2-2
size: NA

CDR3: CASSRRAEETQYF
DNA: TGTGCCAGCAGCCGACGGGCGGAAGAGACCCAGTACTTC
V: TRBV3-1/TRBV3-2
D: NA
J: TRBJ2-5
size: NA

CDR3: CASSYDGVTDTQYF
DNA: TGTGCCAGCAGTTACGACGGGGTCACAGATACGCAGTATTTT
V: TRBV6-5
D: NA
J: TRBJ2-3
size: NA

CDR3: CASSTLYSSYNSPLHF
DNA: TGCGCCAGCAGCACCCTTTACAGCTCCTATAATTCACCCCTCCACTTT
V: TRBV4-1
D: NA
J: TRBJ1-6
size: NA

CDR3: CASSFGTSGLETQYF
DNA: TGTGCCAGCAGCTTTGGGACTAGCGGCTTGGAGACCCAGTACTTC
V: TRBV7-8
D: TRBD2
J: TRBJ2-5
size: NA

CDR3: CASSVGLAGASTDTQYF
DNA: TGTGCCAGCAGTGTAGGACTAGCGGGGGCCAGCACAGATACGCAGTATTTT
V: TRBV7-8
D: TRBD2
J: TRBJ2-3
size: NA

CDR3: CASSLDVLDTQYF
DNA: TGTGCCAGCAGCTTAGATGTTCTTGATACGCAGTATTTT
V: TRBV7-2
D: NA
J: TRBJ2-3
size: NA

CDR3: CATSARSAPGRGQRDTQYF
DNA: TGTGCCACCAGTGCCCGGTCAGCCCCGGGCAGGGGGCAAAGAGATACGCAGTATTTT
V: TRBV24-1
D: TRBD1
J: TRBJ2-3
size: NA

CDR3: CATSDTTVSYGYTF
DNA: TGTGCCACCAGTGACACGACAGTGTCCTATGGCTACACCTTC
V: TRBV24-1
D: NA
J: TRBJ1-2
size: NA

CDR3: CASSASGVRELFF
DNA: TGTGCCAGCTCGGCTAGCGGGGTCCGGGAGCTGTTTTTT
V: TRBV12-3/TRBV12-4
D: TRBD2
J: TRBJ2-2
size: NA

CDR3: CASSHRNTDTQYF
DNA: TGTGCCAGCAGCCACCGAAACACAGATACGCAGTATTTT
V: TRBV3-1/TRBV3-2
D: NA
J: TRBJ2-3
size: NA

CDR3: CATSLYTGTGHHNEQFF
DNA: TGTGCCACCAGTCTCTACACCGGGACAGGGCATCACAATGAGCAGTTCTTC
V: TRBV24-1
D: TRBD1
J: TRBJ2-1
size: NA

CDR3: CASSLTRGKNQPQHF
DNA: TGTGCCAGCAGCTTGACCCGGGGCAAAAATCAGCCCCAGCATTTT
V: TRBV7-2
D: NA
J: TRBJ1-5
size: few

CDR3: CASSHTTRGGLTDTQYF
DNA: TGTGCCAGCAGCCACACAACGCGGGGGGGCCTAACAGATACGCAGTATTTT
V: TRBV3-1/TRBV3-2
D: TRBD2
J: TRBJ2-3
size: NA

CDR3: CASSLGRGETQYF
DNA: TGTGCCAGCAGCTTGGGCAGGGGGGAGACCCAGTACTTC
V: TRBV5-4
D: TRBD1
J: TRBJ2-5
size: NA

CDR3: CARSPRSGGQETQYF
DNA: TGTGCCAGAAGCCCTAGGAGCGGGGGGCAAGAGACCCAGTACTTC
V: TRBV5-3
D: TRBD2
J: TRBJ2-5
size: NA

CDR3: CASSLQLISYNEQFF
DNA: TGTGCCAGCAGCTTGCAACTGATCTCCTACAATGAGCAGTTCTTC
V: TRBV5-5
D: NA
J: TRBJ2-1
size: NA

CDR3: CASSPRLAGALSSYNEQFF
DNA: TGTGCCAGCAGCCCCAGACTAGCGGGGGCCCTGAGCTCCTACAATGAGCAGTTCTTC
V: TRBV9
D: TRBD2
J: TRBJ2-1
size: NA

CDR3: CASSLGTALWGANVLTF
DNA: TGCGCCAGCAGCTTAGGGACAGCTCTTTGGGGGGCCAACGTCCTGACTTTC
V: TRBV5-1
D: TRBD1
J: TRBJ2-6
size: NA

CDR3: CASSRDLNTEAFF
DNA: TGTGCCAGCAGCCGGGACCTGAACACTGAAGCTTTCTTT
V: TRBV11-2
D: NA
J: TRBJ1-1
size: NA

CDR3: CASSRSKSGGAGNTIYF
DNA: TGTGCCAGCAGCCGATCGAAATCAGGGGGCGCTGGAAACACCATATATTTT
V: TRBV6-6
D: TRBD1
J: TRBJ1-3
size: NA

CDR3: CASSNTGAQPQHF
DNA: TGTGCCAGCAGTAATACAGGGGCTCAGCCCCAGCATTTT
V: TRBV25-1
D: TRBD1
J: TRBJ1-5
size: NA

CDR3: CSVERANEQFF
DNA: TGCAGCGTTGAACGCGCCAATGAGCAGTTCTTC
V: TRBV29-1
D: NA
J: TRBJ2-1
size: NA

CDR3: CASSQAGTSNTGELFF
DNA: TGCGCCAGCAGCCAAGCAGGGACCTCGAACACCGGGGAGCTGTTTTTT
V: TRBV4-1
D: NA
J: TRBJ2-2
size: NA